These 29 T cell receptor beta chains came from one sample sequenced in a study of liver allograft versus peripheral blood T cells. In the study overall: Transplanted livers and recipients' peripheral blood had their T cell receptor repertoires compared.

TCRdb fed the reads into MiXCR, producing one record per CDR3 protein. The sample yields 7,000 to 9,000 distinct CDR3 sequences, approximately 17% seen once. The receptors derive from a human patient who had a liver transplant. Some T cells here may be from the graft donor.

This clonotype was seen a few times. The chain joins TRBV20-1 to TRBJ2-1; TRBD1 matches 9 bases. This CDR3 region has 16 residues. The J segment lost 1 base and the V segment lost 2 bases, leaving 6 bases of the junction unmatched. The germline gives CDR1 DFQATT, CDR2 SNEGSKA (reference sequence). The CDR3 loop is CSARSRQGVSYNEQFF. CDR3 coding DNA: TGCAGTGCTAGATCCCGACAGGGGGTATCCTACAATGAGCAGTTCTTC.

The genes are TRBV9 and TRBJ2-3; TRBD1 matches at 10 bases. The CDR3 totals 14 residues. Unmatched junction bases numbered 1, after V lost 2 bases and J lost 4 bases. The germline CDR1 and CDR2 sequences are SGDLS and YYNGEE. The CDR3 loop reads CASSVGTGADTQYF. The CDR3 bases are TGTGCCAGCAGCGTCGGGACAGGGGCAGATACGCAGTATTTT.

This clonotype appeared many times. The chain has TRBV6-5 and TRBJ2-1; 8 bases map to TRBD1. Trimming removed 0 bases from V and 9 bases from J; junction bases left unmatched: 7. The length of the CDR3 is 15 residues. Per germline, CDR1 MNHEY and CDR2 SVGAGI. The CDR3 nucleotides are TGTGCCAGCAGTTACTCTGTCCAGGGGGCGGGTGAGCAGTTCTTC. Amino acids: CASSYSVQGAGEQFF.

A word on this clonotype: A far larger clone lies a single base away; this is likely a read error. The chain links TRBV6-1 to TRBJ1-5, with TRBD1 matching 7 bases. CDR1 is MNHNS, CDR2 SASEGT, per germline. The CDR3 has 15 amino acids. The CDR3 spells CVSSYSTGSGQPQHF. The CDR3 bases are TGTGTCAGCAGTTACTCGACAGGGTCGGGTCAGCCCCAGCATTTT.

This clonotype appeared many times. The V call is TRBV18, the J call TRBJ1-1; D is perhaps TRBD1 (5 bases). This CDR3 is built from 14 residues. The V and J ends lost 2 bases and 1 base respectively, with 8 bases between them. Germline CDR1 is KGHSH and CDR2 is LQKENI. CDR3 sequence: CASSPVTGNTEAFF. As DNA, the CDR3 is TGTGCCAGCTCACCAGTAACAGGGAACACTGAAGCTTTCTTT.

The rearrangement uses TRBV30 and TRBJ2-3; 11 bases align to TRBD2. V lost 0 bases to trimming and J lost 5 bases; unmatched junction nucleotides: 4. Germline V gives CDR1 GTSNPN, CDR2 SVGIG (reference sequence). The CDR3 length is 15 residues. CDR3 protein: CAWSVTSGSLDTQYF. The DNA of the CDR3 is TGTGCCTGGAGTGTAACTAGCGGGAGTCTAGATACGCAGTATTTT.

The chain employs TRBV20-1 and TRBJ1-1, with 7 bases matching TRBD1. Germline lookup yields CDR1 DFQATT and CDR2 SNEGSKA (reference sequence). CDR3 length: 14 residues. The ends lost 4 bases at V and 6 bases at J; junction bases unmatched: 11. CDR3: CSATPGQTGAEAFF. Here the CDR3 DNA reads TGCAGTGCTACCCCGGGACAGACGGGGGCTGAAGCTTTCTTT.

A few counts support this clonotype. The chain uses TRBV24-1 and TRBJ2-1; D may be TRBD2 (6 bases). Trimming took 6 bases from V and 5 from J, leaving 16 bases between them. The germline CDR1 and CDR2 sequences are KGHDR and SFDVKD. The CDR3 extends over 15 amino acids. The CDR3 sequence is CATSLGEALNNEQFF. CDR3 DNA sequence: TGTGCCACCAGTCTTGGGGAGGCCCTAAACAATGAGCAGTTCTTC.

This clonotype is medium-sized by share. The chain combines TRBV10-3 with TRBJ1-4; 7 bases line up with TRBD1. The junction had 10 bases not matched to a gene; V was cut back by 10 bases and J by 8 bases. The V gene's germline CDR1 is ENHRY and CDR2 SYGVKD. The CDR3 consists of 13 residues. In DNA form, the CDR3 reads TGTGCCACCGCCGAACAGGACAGGGAAAAACTGTTTTTT. Translating gives CATAEQDREKLFF.

This clonotype has ten or more counts. The chain joins TRBV10-3 to TRBJ2-7; 11 bases fit TRBD1. The CDR3 has 17 residues. Trimming at V came to 7 bases and at J to 6 bases, leaving 17 bases not matched to a gene. Germline V CDR1 and CDR2: ENHRY, SYGVKD. CDR3 sequence: CAINPGQGGISGGEQYF. CDR3 in DNA: TGTGCCATCAATCCGGGACAGGGGGGTATTAGCGGGGGCGAGCAGTACTTC.

This chain links TRBV28 with TRBJ1-1; TRBD1 is a possible D gene (5 bases). Trimming cost V 7 bases and J 0 bases, with 12 bases left between them. The germline gives CDR1 MDHEN, CDR2 SYDVKM. This CDR3 is 14 amino acids long. The CDR3 here is CASTQGRLNTEAFF. In DNA form, the CDR3 reads TGTGCCAGCACCCAGGGACGGCTGAACACTGAAGCTTTCTTT.

The chain joins TRBV20-1 to TRBJ2-2, with D possibly being TRBD1 (7 bases). The CDR3 has 19 amino acids. Germline V CDR1 and CDR2: DFQATT, SNEGSKA (reference sequence). V lost 0 bases and J 3 bases, leaving 23 bases between the germline ends. CDR3 nucleotide sequence: TGCAGTGCTAGAGATCATTGGGGACAGTCCAGGGGGGACACCGGGGAGCTGTTTTTT. It codes for CSARDHWGQSRGDTGELFF.

By proportion, this clonotype is medium-sized. This chain joins TRBV29-1 and TRBJ2-2; TRBD2 might be the D (5 bases). Looked up from germline, CDR1 is SQVTM and CDR2 is ANQGSEA. The CDR3 sequence is 11 residues long. The V gene lost 3 bases and the J gene lost 11 bases, with 10 bases spanning the gap. CDR3 amino acids: CSVEEGRELFF. The CDR3 DNA reads TGCAGCGTTGAGGAAGGGAGAGAGCTGTTTTTT.

At least ten counts were recorded for this clonotype. The chain couples TRBV30 to TRBJ1-5; 8 bases align to TRBD1. With V trimmed by 2 bases and J by 0 bases, 6 bases remained unmatched. Germline lookup yields CDR1 GTSNPN and CDR2 SVGIG (reference sequence). CDR3 length equals 16 residues. CDR3 nucleotides: TGTGCCTGGAGTTCCGGGACAGGTTATAGCAATCAGCCCCAGCATTTT. Its translation: CAWSSGTGYSNQPQHF. Full variable domain (outside the CDR3, taken from reference TRBV30 and TRBJ1-5): SQTIHQWPATLVQPVGSPLSLECTVEGTSNPNLYWYRQAAGRGLQLLFYSVGIGQISSEVPQNLSASRPQDRQFILSSKKLLLSDSGFYLCAWSSGTGYSNQPQHFGDGTRLSIL.

This clonotype is termed medium-sized (0.01 to 0.1%). The CDR3 sequence is CASSMGQGVYNEQFF. For the CDR3, the DNA is TGTGCCAGTAGTATGGGGCAGGGGGTCTACAATGAGCAGTTCTTC. The chain carries TRBV19 and TRBJ2-1; TRBD1 matches at 7 bases. The CDR3 covers 15 residues. The V and J ends lost 3 bases and 3 bases, in that order; junction bases with no gene match: 5. The germline gives CDR1 LNHDA, CDR2 SQIVND (reference sequence). The complete variable domain, with remaining parts taken from reference TRBV19 and TRBJ2-1, reads DGGITQSPKYLFRKEGQNVTLSCEQNLNHDAMYWYRQDPGQGLRLIYYSQIVNDFQKGDIAEGYSVSREKKESFPLTVTSAQKNPTAFYLCASSMGQGVYNEQFFGPGTRLTVL.

This clonotype rates as medium-sized. This chain uses TRBV29-1 with TRBJ1-2; TRBD1 matches 9 bases. V lost 4 bases, J lost 4 bases, and 4 bases stayed unmatched. Germline CDR1 is SQVTM and CDR2 is ANQGSEA. This CDR3 contains 13 residues. The DNA of the CDR3 is TGCAGCGTTGCGGTGACAGGGGGCTATGGCTACACCTTC. This translates into CSVAVTGGYGYTF.

This clonotype was detected ten times or more. This rearrangement joins TRBV30 to TRBJ2-1, with 7 bases matching TRBD1. The CDR3 loop spans 14 amino acids. CDR1 is GTSNPN, CDR2 SVGIG, per germline (reference sequence). Trimming took 0 bases from V and 2 from J; bases not matched to a gene: 1. The CDR3 DNA reads TGTGCCTGGAGTGTGGGACAGACCTACAATGAGCAGTTCTTC. Translated, it gives CAWSVGQTYNEQFF.

In regard to this clonotype: A single base separates this from a much larger clone, so it may be a read error. This sequence joins TRBV6-5 and TRBJ1-6, with a weak D call TRBD1 (5 bases). Looked up from germline, CDR1 is MNHEY and CDR2 is SVGAGI. This CDR3 comprises 15 residues. CDR3 in DNA: TGTGCCAACAGTGTGGGACTCAACTATAATTCACCCCTCCACTTT. Translation: CANSVGLNYNSPLHF.

The rearrangement links TRBV20-1 to TRBJ1-2, with D perhaps TRBD1 (6 bases). Germline CDR1 reads DFQATT; CDR2 reads SNEGSKA (reference sequence). With 4 bases removed from V and 8 bases from J, the gap between germline ends came to 17 bases. The CDR3 covers 13 residues. The CDR3 nucleotides are TGCAGTGCTAAGTGGAATCCGGGGGCGGGCTACACCTTC. It translates to CSAKWNPGAGYTF.

This clonotype was detected many times. The V gene is TRBV6-5, the J gene TRBJ1-1, with no clear D. This CDR3 is built from 15 residues. Trimming took 4 bases from V and 1 from J, leaving 13 bases between them. Germline-derived CDR1 and CDR2 are MNHEY and SVGAGI. This CDR3 reads CASSSHPNTNTEAFF. The CDR3 DNA follows: TGTGCCAGCAGTTCCCATCCTAACACGAACACTGAAGCTTTCTTT.

The chain links TRBV2 to TRBJ1-3, with D perhaps matching TRBD1 (6 bases). The CDR3 consists of 14 residues. Between the trimmed V and J ends, which lost 6 bases and 4 bases, there was a span of 13 bases. Germline CDR1 SNHLY, CDR2 FYNNEI. Written as DNA, the CDR3 is TGTGCCAGCAGGAGAAACACAGGGGGAAACACCATATATTTT. This gives the protein CASRRNTGGNTIYF. The full variable domain, completed using reference TRBV2 and TRBJ1-3, is EPEVTQTPSHQVTQMGQEVILRCVPISNHLYFYWYRQILGQKVEFLVSFYNNEISEKSEIFDDQFSVERPDGSNFTLKIRSTKLEDSAMYFCASRRNTGGNTIYFGEGSWLTVV.

In this sample, this clonotype turned up a few times. The rearrangement joins TRBV7-9 to TRBJ1-2, with D possibly TRBD1 on 6 matching bases. The germline V gene has CDR1 SEHNR and CDR2 FQNEAQ (reference sequence). Trimming cost V 7 bases and J 8 bases, with 26 bases left between them. CDR3 length: 16 amino acids. CDR3 sequence (DNA): TGTGCCAGCAACCCCCCCGGAGCGGGGACATCTCTAGGCTACACCTTC. It codes for CASNPPGAGTSLGYTF.

There are a few counts of this clonotype. This rearrangement joins TRBV20-1 to TRBJ1-5; 9 bases match TRBD1. CDR3 length equals 13 residues. V trimming: 4 bases; J trimming: 5 bases; junction bases outside the gene matches: 3. Germline V gene lookup returns CDR1 DFQATT and CDR2 SNEGSKA (reference sequence). The DNA of the CDR3 is TGCAGTGCTAAAGGGGACAGGGATCAGCCCCAGCATTTT. Its translation: CSAKGDRDQPQHF.

Sample share makes this clonotype medium-sized (0.01 to 0.1%). The chain carries TRBV12-3 or TRBV12-4 and TRBJ1-4; D might be TRBD1 (5 bases). CDR3 length: 14 residues. Between the trimmed V and J ends, which lost 7 bases and 7 bases, there was a span of 16 bases. Here the CDR3 DNA reads TGTGCCAGCACCGCTCGGGGCTCGCGTGAAAAACTGTTTTTT. Amino acids: CASTARGSREKLFF.

This chain links TRBV24-1 with TRBJ2-3, with 11 bases lining up with TRBD2. The V segment lost 4 bases and the J segment 0 bases; nucleotides outside the gene matches: 5. Germline V lookup: CDR1 KGHDR, CDR2 SFDVKD. The length of the CDR3 is 17 residues. This chain's CDR3 is CATSDFTSGSSTDTQYF. The DNA for the CDR3 is TGTGCCACCAGTGACTTTACTAGCGGGAGTAGCACAGATACGCAGTATTTT.

The chain employs TRBV20-1 and TRBJ1-5; D perhaps matches TRBD1 (5 bases). V was shortened by 3 bases and J by 1 base, with 19 bases between the two germline ends. Germline CDR1 reads DFQATT; CDR2 reads SNEGSKA (reference sequence). This CDR3 spans 17 amino acids. CDR3 loop: CSASSAPGPYSNQPQHF. Written as DNA, the CDR3 is TGCAGTGCTAGCTCAGCCCCGGGACCGTACAGCAATCAGCCCCAGCATTTT.

The V call is TRBV2, the J call TRBJ1-5, with TRBD1 matching 10 bases. V shed 6 bases, J shed 7 bases, and the junction held 6 bases outside the gene matches. The CDR3 contains 14 residues. Germline values: CDR1 SNHLY, CDR2 FYNNEI. The CDR3 DNA follows: TGTGCCAGCAGGGGGACAGGGGTAGGACAGCCCCAGCATTTT. Translating it yields CASRGTGVGQPQHF.

This clonotype is labeled as medium-sized. The chain's CDR3 is CSAREGQANNQPQHF. Here the CDR3 DNA reads TGCAGTGCTAGAGAGGGACAGGCGAACAATCAGCCCCAGCATTTT. The V call is TRBV20-1, the J call TRBJ1-5; TRBD1 aligns across 8 bases. V dropped 0 bases and J dropped 3; count of bases not matched to a gene: 4. The CDR3 has 15 residues. Germline lookup yields CDR1 DFQATT and CDR2 SNEGSKA (reference sequence).

This clonotype is classed as medium-sized. The chain joins TRBV19 to TRBJ2-7, with TRBD1 identical over 9 bases. Unmatched junction bases numbered 3, after V lost 6 bases and J lost 0 bases. The CDR3 is made up of 14 amino acids. Germline V gives CDR1 LNHDA, CDR2 SQIVND (reference sequence). CDR3 amino acids: CASRRDRASYEQYF. DNA of the CDR3: TGTGCCAGTAGACGGGACAGGGCCTCCTACGAGCAGTACTTC. Drawing the rest from reference TRBV19 and TRBJ2-7, the complete variable domain is DGGITQSPKYLFRKEGQNVTLSCEQNLNHDAMYWYRQDPGQGLRLIYYSQIVNDFQKGDIAEGYSVSREKKESFPLTVTSAQKNPTAFYLCASRRDRASYEQYFGPGTRLTVT.